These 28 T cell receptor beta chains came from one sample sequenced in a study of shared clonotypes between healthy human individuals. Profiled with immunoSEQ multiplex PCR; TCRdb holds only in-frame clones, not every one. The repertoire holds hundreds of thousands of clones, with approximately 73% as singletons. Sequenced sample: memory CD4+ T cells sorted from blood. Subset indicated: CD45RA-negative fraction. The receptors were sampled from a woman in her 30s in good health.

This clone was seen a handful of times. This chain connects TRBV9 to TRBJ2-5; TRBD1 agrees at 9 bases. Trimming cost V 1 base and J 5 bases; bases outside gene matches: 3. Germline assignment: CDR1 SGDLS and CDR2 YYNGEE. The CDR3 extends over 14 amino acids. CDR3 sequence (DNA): TGTGCCAGCAGCGTAACAGGGGGCGCCGAGACCCAGTACTTC. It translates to CASSVTGGAETQYF.

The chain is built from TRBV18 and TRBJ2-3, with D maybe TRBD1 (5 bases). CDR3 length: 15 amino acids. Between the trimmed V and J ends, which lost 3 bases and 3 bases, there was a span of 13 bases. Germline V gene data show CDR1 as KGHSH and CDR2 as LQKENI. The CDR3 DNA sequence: TGTGCCAGCTCACCTGGGAAGGGGCGGACAGATACGCAGTATTTT. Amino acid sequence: CASSPGKGRTDTQYF.

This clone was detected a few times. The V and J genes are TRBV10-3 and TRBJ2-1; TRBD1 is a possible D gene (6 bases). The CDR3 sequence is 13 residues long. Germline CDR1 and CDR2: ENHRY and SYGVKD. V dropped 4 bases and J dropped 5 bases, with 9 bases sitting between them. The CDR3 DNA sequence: TGTGCCATCAGTGTGGGGACAAACAATGAGCAGTTCTTC. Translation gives CAISVGTNNEQFF.

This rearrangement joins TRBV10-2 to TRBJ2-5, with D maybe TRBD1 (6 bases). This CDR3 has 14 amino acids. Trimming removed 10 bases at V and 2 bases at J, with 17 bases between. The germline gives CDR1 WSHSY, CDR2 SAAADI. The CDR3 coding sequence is TGCGCCACCGGACGGGACAAAATGCAAGAGACCCAGTACTTC. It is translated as CATGRDKMQETQYF.

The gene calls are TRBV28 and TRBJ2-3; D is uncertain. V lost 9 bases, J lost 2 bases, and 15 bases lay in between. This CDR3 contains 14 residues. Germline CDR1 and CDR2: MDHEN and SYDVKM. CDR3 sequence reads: CASARGRDTDTQYF. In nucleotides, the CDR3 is TGTGCCAGTGCCCGAGGCCGTGACACAGATACGCAGTATTTT.

CDR3 residues: CASRVRALAAYEQYF. The CDR3 DNA reads as TGTGCCAGCAGGGTTCGTGCACTAGCGGCCTACGAGCAGTACTTC. The chain has TRBV13 and TRBJ2-7; TRBD2 matches at 8 bases. The CDR3 is 15 residues long. Germline loops: CDR1 PRHDT, CDR2 FYEKMQ (reference sequence). Germline trimming cut 6 bases from V and 2 bases from J; bases unmatched to any gene: 9.

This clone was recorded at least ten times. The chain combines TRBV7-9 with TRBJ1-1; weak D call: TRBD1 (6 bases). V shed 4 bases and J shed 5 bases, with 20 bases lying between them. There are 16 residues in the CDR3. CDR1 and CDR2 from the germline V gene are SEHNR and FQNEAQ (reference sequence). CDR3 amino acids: CASSSRSGQKRTEAFF. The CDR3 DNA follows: TGTGCCAGCAGCTCCAGATCGGGACAAAAAAGGACTGAAGCTTTCTTT.

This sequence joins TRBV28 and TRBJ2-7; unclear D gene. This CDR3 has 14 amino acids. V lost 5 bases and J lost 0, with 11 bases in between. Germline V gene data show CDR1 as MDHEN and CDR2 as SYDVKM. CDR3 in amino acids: CASSVPGSSYEQYF. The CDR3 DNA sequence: TGTGCCAGCAGTGTTCCCGGGTCCTCCTACGAGCAGTACTTC.

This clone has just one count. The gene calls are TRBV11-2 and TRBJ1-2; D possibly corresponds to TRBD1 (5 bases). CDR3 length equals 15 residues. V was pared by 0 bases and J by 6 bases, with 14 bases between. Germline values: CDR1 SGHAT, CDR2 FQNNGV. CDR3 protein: CASSLDGGSMDGYTF. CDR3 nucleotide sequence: TGTGCCAGCAGCTTAGACGGGGGTTCAATGGATGGCTACACCTTC.

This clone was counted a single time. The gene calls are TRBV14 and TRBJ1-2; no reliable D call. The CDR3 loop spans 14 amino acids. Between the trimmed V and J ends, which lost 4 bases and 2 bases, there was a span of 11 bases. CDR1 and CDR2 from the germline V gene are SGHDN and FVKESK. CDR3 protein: CASSPFLANYGYTF. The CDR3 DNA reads TGTGCCAGCAGCCCTTTCTTGGCGAACTATGGCTACACCTTC. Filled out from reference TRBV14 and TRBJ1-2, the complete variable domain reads EAGVTQFPSHSVIEKGQTVTLRCDPISGHDNLYWYRRVMGKEIKFLLHFVKESKQDESGMPNNRFLAERTGGTYSTLKVQPAELEDSGVYFCASSPFLANYGYTFGSGTRLTVV.

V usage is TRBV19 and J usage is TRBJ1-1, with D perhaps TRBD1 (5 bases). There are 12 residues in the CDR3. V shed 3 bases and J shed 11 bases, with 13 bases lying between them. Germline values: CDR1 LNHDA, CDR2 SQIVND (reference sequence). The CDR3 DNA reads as TGTGCCAGTAGTATGTTCCAGGGTAAGGCTTTCTTT. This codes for CASSMFQGKAFF.

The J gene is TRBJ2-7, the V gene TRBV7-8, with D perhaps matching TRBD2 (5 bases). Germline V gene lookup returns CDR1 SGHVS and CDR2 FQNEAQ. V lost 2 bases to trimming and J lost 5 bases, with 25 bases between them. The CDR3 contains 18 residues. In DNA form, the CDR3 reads TGTGCCAGCAGCTTAAACCCCCCCTCGCTAGCATCTAGGAACGAGCAGTACTTC. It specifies CASSLNPPSLASRNEQYF.

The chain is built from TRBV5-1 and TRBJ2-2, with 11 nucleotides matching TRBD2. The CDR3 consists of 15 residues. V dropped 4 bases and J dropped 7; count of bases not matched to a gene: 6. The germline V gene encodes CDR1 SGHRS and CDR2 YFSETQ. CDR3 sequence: CASSPLAGEVGELFF. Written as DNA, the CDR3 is TGCGCCAGCAGCCCACTAGCGGGAGAGGTCGGGGAGCTGTTTTTT.

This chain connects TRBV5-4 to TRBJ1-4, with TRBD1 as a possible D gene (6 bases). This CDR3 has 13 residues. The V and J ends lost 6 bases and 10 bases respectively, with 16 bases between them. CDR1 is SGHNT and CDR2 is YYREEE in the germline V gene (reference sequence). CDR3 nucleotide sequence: TGTGCCAGCACCACTGCCAGGGGAGGAAAACTGTTTTTT. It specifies CASTTARGGKLFF.

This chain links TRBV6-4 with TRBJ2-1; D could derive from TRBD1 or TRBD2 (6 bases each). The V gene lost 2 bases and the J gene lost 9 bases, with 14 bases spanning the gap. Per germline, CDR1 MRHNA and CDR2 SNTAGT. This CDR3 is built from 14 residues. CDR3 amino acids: CASSDGDTGAEQFF. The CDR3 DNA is TGTGCCAGCAGTGACGGGGATACGGGGGCTGAGCAGTTCTTC.

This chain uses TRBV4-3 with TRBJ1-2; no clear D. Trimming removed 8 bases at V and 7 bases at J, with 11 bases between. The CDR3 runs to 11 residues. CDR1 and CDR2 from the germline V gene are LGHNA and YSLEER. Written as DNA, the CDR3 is TGCGCCAGCTCAAGCGTCAGTGGCTACACCTTC. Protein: CASSSVSGYTF.

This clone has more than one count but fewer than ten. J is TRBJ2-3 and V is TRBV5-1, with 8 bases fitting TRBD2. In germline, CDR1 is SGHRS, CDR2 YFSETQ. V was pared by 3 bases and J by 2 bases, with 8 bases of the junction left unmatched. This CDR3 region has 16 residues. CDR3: CASSSRAGGYTDTQYF. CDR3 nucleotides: TGCGCCAGCAGCTCAAGGGCGGGAGGATACACAGATACGCAGTATTTT.

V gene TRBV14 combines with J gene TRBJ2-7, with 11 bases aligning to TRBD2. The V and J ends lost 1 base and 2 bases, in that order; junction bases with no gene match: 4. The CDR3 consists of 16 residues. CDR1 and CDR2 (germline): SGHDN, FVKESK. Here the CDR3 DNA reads TGTGCCAGCAGCCAAGTCTTTAGCGGGAGGGCCTACGAGCAGTACTTC. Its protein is CASSQVFSGRAYEQYF.

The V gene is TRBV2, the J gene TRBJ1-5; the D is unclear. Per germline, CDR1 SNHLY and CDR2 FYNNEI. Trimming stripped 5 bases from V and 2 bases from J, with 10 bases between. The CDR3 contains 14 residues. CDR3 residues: CASSWMGGNQPQHF. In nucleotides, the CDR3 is TGTGCCAGCAGTTGGATGGGTGGCAATCAGCCCCAGCATTTT.

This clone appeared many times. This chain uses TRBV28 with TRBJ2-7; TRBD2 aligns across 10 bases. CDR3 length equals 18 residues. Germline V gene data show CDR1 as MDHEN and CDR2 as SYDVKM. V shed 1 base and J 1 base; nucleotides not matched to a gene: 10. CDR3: CASSLFGSGRPRSYEQYF. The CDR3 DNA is TGTGCCAGCAGTTTATTCGGTAGCGGGAGGCCCCGATCCTACGAGCAGTACTTC.

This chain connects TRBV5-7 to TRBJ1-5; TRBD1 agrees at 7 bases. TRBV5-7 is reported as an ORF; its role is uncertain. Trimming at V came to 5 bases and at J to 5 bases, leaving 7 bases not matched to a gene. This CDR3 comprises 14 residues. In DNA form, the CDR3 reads TGTGCCAGCAGTTTGACAGGGATGGATCAGCCCCAGCATTTT. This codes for CASSLTGMDQPQHF.

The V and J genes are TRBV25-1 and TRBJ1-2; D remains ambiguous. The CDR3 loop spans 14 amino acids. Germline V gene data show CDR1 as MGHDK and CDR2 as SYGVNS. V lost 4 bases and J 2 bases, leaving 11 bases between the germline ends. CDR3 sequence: CASSVPDLNYGYTF. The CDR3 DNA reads TGTGCCAGCAGTGTCCCGGACTTAAACTATGGCTACACCTTC.

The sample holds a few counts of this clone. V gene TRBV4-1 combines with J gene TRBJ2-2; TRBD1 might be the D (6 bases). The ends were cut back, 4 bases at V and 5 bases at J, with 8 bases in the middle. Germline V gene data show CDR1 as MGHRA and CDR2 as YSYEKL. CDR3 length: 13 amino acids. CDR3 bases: TGCGCCAGCAGCCGAACAGGGACCGGGGAGCTGTTTTTT. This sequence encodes CASSRTGTGELFF.

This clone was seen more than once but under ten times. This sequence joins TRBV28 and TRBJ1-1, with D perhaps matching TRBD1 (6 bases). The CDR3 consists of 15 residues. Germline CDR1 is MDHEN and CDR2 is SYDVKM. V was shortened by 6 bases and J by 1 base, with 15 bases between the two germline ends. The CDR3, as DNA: TGTGCCAGCAGGACCCGACGCAGGGGGAACACTGAAGCTTTCTTT. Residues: CASRTRRRGNTEAFF.

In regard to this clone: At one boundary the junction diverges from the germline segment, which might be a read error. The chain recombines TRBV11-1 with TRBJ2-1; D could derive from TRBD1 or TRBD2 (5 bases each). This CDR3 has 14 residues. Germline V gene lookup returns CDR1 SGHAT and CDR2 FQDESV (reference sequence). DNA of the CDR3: TGCGCCAGCAGCCCCCGGGGACGGATCAATGAGCAGTTCTTC. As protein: CASSPRGRINEQFF.

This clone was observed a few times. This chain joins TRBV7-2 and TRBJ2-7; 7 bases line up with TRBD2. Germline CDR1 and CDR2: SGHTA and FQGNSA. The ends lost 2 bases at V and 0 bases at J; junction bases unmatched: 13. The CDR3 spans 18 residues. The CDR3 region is CASSLIGLETLRSYEQYF. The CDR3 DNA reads TGTGCCAGCAGCTTAATAGGACTAGAGACGTTGCGCTCCTACGAGCAGTACTTC.

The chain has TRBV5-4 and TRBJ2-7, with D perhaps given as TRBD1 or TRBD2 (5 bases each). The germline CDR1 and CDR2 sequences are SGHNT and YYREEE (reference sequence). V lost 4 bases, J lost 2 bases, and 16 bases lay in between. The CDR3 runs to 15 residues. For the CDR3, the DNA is TGTGCCAGCAGCCGTGGGGTCGAGGGACCCTACGAGCAGTACTTC. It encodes CASSRGVEGPYEQYF.

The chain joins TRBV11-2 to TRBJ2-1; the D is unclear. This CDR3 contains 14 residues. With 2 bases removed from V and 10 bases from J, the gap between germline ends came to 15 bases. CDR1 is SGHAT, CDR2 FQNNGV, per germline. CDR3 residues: CASSLQLEKGEQFF. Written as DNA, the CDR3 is TGTGCCAGCAGCTTACAGCTCGAAAAAGGGGAGCAGTTCTTC.